This T cell receptor beta chain was sequenced in a study of blood T cell repertoires in COVID-19. Across the study: Sources were T cells, B-cell-depleted T cells, or PBMCs; the material itself was cDNA or gDNA.

This CDR3 has 15 residues. Trimming shortened V by 3 bases and J by 4 bases, and 15 bases separated the two germline ends. Germline CDR1 reads ENHRY; CDR2 reads SYGVKD. Cohort 3 recovery required two negative PCRs, clearance, or symptom resolution. The assay was immunoSEQ multiplex PCR, and TCRdb's table has in-frame clones only and misses some. The sample has roughly 250,000 clones, approximately 86% seen once. The chain is built from TRBV10-3 and TRBJ1-2, with D uncertain. This TCR came from a woman aged 45-60 years who had recovered from COVID-19. Sequencing used PBMCs or T cells enriched from blood (not recorded which). Here the CDR3 DNA reads TGTGCCATCAGTGACTTTACGGAGGGAGGCTATGGCTACACCTTC. Translation: CAISDFTEGGYGYTF.